The following is a TCR beta chain sequence with its context. What it binds is unknown. Generated by immunoSEQ multiplex PCR, the TCRdb table keeps only in-frame clones and is missing some. The sample carries over 85,000 clones, about 80% recorded once. This specimen belongs to a study of OX40 agonist ivuxolimab in advanced cancers. Study information: Those treated in dose escalation had hepatocellular carcinoma, melanoma, renal cell cancer or head and neck cancer. Prior therapy, whether anti-PD-1, anti-PD-L1 or anti-CTLA-4, was allowed, and under 50% had some.

Study-level results: Compared with CD4+, CD8+ T cells on average had more expanded clones.

This CDR3 comprises 15 residues. Looked up from germline, CDR1 is SEHNR and CDR2 is FQNEAQ (reference sequence). J gave up 8 bases and V 5 bases, and 9 bases lay outside the gene matches. The sample was CD4+ or CD8+ T cells sorted from blood, taken in a trial of the OX40 agonist ivuxolimab. The clonotype comes from an adult with an advanced solid tumor such as melanoma, head and neck, liver or kidney cancer. The chain couples TRBV7-9 to TRBJ1-2, with 12 nucleotides matching TRBD1. The CDR3 spells CASSTTGTGGEGYTF. DNA for the CDR3: TGTGCCAGCAGCACAACCGGGACAGGGGGCGAAGGCTACACCTTC.